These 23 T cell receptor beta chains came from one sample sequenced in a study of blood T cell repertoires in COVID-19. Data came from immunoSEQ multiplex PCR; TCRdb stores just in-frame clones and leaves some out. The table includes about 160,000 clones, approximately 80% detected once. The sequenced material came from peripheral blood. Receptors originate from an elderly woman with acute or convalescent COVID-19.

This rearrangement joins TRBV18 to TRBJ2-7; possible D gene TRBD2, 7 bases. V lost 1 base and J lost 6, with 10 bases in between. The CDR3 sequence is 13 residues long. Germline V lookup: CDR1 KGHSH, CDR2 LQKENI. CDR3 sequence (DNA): TGTGCCAGCTCACCACAGGGGGGGACCGAGCAGTACTTC. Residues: CASSPQGGTEQYF.

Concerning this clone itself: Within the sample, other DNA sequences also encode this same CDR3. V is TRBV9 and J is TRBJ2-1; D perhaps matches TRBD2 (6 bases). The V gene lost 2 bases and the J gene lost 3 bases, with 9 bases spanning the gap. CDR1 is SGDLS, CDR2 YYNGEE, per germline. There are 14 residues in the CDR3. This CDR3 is CASSVGGIYNEQFF. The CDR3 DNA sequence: TGTGCCAGCAGCGTTGGCGGGATCTACAATGAGCAGTTCTTC. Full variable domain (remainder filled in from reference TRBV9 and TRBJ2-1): DSGVTQTPKHLITATGQRVTLRCSPRSGDLSVYWYQQSLDQGLQFLIQYYNGEERAKGNILERFSAQQFPDLHSELNLSSLELGDSALYFCASSVGGIYNEQFFGPGTRLTVL.

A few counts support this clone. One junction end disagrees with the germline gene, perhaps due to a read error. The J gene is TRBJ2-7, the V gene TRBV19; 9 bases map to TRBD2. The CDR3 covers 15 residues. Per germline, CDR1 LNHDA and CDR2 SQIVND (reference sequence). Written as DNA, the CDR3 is TGTGCCAGTACCCAGGGAGGTAGCGGGGGTTTCCCCCTCCTTTTC. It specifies CASTQGGSGGFPLLF. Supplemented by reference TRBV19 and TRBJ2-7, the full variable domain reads DGGITQSPKYLFRKEGQNVTLSCEQNLNHDAMYWYRQDPGQGLRLIYYSQIVNDFQKGDIAEGYSVSREKKESFPLTVTSAQKNPTAFYLCASTQGGSGGFPLLFGPGTRLTVT.

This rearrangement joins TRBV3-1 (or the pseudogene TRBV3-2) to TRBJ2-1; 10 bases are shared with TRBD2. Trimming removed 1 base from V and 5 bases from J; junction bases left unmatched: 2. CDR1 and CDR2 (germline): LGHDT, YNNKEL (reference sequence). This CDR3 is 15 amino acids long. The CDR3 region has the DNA TGTGCCAGCAGCCAAGTGGGACTAGCGAACAATGAGCAGTTCTTC. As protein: CASSQVGLANNEQFF.

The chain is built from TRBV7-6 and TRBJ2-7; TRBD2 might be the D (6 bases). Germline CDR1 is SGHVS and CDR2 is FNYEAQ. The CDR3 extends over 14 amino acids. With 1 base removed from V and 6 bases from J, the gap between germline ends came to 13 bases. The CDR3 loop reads CASSLVTQEGEQYF. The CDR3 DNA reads TGTGCCAGCAGCTTAGTAACCCAGGAGGGCGAGCAGTACTTC. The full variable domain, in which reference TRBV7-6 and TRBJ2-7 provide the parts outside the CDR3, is GAGVSQSPRYKVTKRGQDVALRCDPISGHVSLYWYRQALGQGPEFLTYFNYEAQQDKSGLPNDRFSAERPEGSISTLTIQRTEQRDSAMYRCASSLVTQEGEQYFGPGTRLTVT.

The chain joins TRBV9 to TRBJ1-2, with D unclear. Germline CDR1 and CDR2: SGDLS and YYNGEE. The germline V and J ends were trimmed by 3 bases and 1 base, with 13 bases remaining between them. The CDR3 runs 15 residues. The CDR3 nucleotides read TGTGCCAGCAGCGCCTCCGGTAGCCTTAACTATGGCTACACCTTC. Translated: CASSASGSLNYGYTF. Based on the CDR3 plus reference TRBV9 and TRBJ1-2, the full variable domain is DSGVTQTPKHLITATGQRVTLRCSPRSGDLSVYWYQQSLDQGLQFLIQYYNGEERAKGNILERFSAQQFPDLHSELNLSSLELGDSALYFCASSASGSLNYGYTFGSGTRLTVV.

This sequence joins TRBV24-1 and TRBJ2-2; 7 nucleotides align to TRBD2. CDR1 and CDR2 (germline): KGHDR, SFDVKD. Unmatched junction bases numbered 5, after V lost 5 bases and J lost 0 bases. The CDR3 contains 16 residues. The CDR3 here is CATSGGGSANTGELFF. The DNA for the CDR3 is TGTGCCACCAGTGGGGGCGGGAGCGCGAACACCGGGGAGCTGTTTTTT.

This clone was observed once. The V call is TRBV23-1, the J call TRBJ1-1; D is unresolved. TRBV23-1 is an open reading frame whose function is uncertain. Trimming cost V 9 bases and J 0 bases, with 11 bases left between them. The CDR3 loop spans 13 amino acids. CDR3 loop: CASPQTMNTEAFF. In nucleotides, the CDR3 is TGCGCCAGTCCACAGACGATGAACACTGAAGCTTTCTTT.

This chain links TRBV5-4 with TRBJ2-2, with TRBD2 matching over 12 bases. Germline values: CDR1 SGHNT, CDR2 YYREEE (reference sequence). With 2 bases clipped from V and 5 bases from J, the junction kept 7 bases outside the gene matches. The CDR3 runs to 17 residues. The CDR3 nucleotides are TGTGCCAGCAGCTTAGTCCTAGCGGGAGGGAGGACCGGGGAGCTGTTTTTT. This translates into CASSLVLAGGRTGELFF.

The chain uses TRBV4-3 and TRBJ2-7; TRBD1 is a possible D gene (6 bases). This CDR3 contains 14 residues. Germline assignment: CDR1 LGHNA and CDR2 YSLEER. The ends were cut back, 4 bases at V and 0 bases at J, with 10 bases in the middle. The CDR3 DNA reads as TGCGCCAGCAGCCGGACAGCCCTCTCCTACGAGCAGTACTTC. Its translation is CASSRTALSYEQYF.

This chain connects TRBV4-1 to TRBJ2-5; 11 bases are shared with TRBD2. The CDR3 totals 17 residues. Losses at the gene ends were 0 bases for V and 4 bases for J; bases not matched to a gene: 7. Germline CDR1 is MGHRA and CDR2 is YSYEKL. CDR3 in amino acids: CASSQEFRLAGGETQYF. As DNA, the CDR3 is TGCGCCAGCAGCCAAGAATTTCGGCTAGCGGGAGGAGAGACCCAGTACTTC.

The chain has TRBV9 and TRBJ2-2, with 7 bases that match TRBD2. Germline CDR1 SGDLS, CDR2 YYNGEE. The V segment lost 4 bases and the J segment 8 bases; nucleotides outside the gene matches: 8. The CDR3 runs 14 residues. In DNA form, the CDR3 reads TGTGCCAGCAGCCACTCTAGCGGCTGGGGGGAGCTGTTTTTT. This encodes CASSHSSGWGELFF.

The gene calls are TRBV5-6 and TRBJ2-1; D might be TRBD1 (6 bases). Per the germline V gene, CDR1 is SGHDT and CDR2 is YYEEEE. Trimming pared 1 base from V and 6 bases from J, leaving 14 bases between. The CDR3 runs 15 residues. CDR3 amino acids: CASSLYRDLINEQFF. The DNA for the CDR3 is TGTGCCAGCAGCTTGTACAGGGATCTTATCAATGAGCAGTTCTTC.

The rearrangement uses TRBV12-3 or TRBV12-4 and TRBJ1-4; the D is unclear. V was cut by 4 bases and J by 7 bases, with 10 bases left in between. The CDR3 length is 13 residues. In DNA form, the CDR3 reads TGTGCCAGCAGTTCTAATCGAGGTGAAAAACTGTTTTTT. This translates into CASSSNRGEKLFF.

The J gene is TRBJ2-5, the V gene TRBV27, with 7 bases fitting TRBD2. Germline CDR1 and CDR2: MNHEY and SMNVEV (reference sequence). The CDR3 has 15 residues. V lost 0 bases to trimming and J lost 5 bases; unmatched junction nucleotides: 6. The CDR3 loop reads CASSLSGRGVETQYF. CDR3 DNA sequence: TGTGCCAGCAGTTTATCGGGGAGGGGAGTGGAGACCCAGTACTTC.

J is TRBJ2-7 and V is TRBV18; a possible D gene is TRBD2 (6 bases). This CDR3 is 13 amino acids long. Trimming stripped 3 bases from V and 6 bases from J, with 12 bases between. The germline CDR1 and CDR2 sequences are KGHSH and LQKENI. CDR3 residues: CASSPLRDSEQYF. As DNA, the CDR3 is TGTGCCAGCTCACCTCTCAGGGACTCCGAGCAGTACTTC.

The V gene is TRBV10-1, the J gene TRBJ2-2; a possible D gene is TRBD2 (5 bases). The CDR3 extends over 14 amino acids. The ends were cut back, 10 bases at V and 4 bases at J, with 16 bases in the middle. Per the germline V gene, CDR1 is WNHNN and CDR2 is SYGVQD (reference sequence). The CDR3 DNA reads TGCGCCACCGTTAGACTAACGGGCACCGGGGAGCTGTTTTTT. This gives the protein CATVRLTGTGELFF.

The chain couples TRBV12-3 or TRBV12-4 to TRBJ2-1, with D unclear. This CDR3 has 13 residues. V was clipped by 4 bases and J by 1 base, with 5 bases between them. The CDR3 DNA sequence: TGTGCCAGCAGTTCGGGTTCCTACAATGAGCAGTTCTTC. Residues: CASSSGSYNEQFF.

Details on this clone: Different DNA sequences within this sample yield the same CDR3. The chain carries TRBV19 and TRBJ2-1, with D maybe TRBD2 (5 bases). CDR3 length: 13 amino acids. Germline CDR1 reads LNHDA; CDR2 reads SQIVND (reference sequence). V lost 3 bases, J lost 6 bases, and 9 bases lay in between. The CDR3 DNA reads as TGTGCCAGTAGTATCCTAGCCGGCAATGAGCAGTTCTTC. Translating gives CASSILAGNEQFF.

Here the CDR3 reads CSARGTSGYEQYF. DNA of the CDR3: TGCAGCGCTCGAGGGACTAGCGGCTACGAGCAGTACTTC. The chain is built from TRBV29-1 and TRBJ2-7, with 11 positions matching TRBD2. Germline lookup yields CDR1 SQVTM and CDR2 ANQGSEA. CDR3 size: 13 residues. Trimming took 7 bases from V and 3 from J; bases not matched to a gene: 5.

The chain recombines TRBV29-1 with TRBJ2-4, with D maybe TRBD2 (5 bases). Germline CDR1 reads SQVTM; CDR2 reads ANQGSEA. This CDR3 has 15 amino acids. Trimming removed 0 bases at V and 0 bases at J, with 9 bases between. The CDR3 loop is CSVEDLEVAKNIQYF. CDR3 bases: TGCAGCGTTGAAGATTTGGAGGTAGCCAAAAACATTCAGTACTTC.

This CDR3 reads CASSGPQGRNYGYTF. The CDR3 DNA reads as TGTGCCAGTAGTGGCCCACAGGGGCGAAACTATGGCTACACCTTC. The rearrangement joins TRBV19 to TRBJ1-2; TRBD1 aligns across 7 bases. The J segment lost 2 bases and the V segment lost 5 bases, leaving 8 bases of the junction unmatched. This CDR3 contains 15 residues. Germline CDR1 and CDR2: LNHDA and SQIVND (reference sequence).

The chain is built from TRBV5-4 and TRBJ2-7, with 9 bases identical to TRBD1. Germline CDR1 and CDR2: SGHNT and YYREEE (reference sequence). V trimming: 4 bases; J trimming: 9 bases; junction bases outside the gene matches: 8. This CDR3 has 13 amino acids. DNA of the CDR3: TGTGCCAGCAGCCCGTTCCCGGGACAGGGGCAGTACTTC. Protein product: CASSPFPGQGQYF.